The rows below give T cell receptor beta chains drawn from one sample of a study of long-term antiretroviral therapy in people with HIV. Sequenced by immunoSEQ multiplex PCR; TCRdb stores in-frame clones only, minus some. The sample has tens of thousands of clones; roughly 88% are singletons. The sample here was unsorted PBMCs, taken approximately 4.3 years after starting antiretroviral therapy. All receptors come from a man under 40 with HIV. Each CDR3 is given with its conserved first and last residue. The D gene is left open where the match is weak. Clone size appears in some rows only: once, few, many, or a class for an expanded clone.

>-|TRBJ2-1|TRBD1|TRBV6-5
CASSYGTGAYNEQFF
TGTGCCAGCAGTTATGGGACAGGCGCCTACAATGAGCAGTTCTTC
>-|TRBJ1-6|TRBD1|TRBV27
CASNSGGSNLGNSPLHF
TGTGCCAGCAACTCAGGGGGTTCAAACCTGGGGAATTCACCCCTCCACTTT
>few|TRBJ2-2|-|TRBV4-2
CASSQDESSPGELFF
TGTGCCAGCAGCCAAGATGAGTCTAGCCCCGGGGAGCTGTTTTTT
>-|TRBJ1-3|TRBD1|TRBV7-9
CASSKQGASGNTIYF
TGTGCCAGCAGCAAACAGGGGGCATCTGGAAACACCATATATTTT
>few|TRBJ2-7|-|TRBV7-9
CASSLAVTYEQYF
TGTGCCAGCAGCTTAGCAGTTACCTACGAGCAGTACTTC
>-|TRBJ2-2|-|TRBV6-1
CASSEYQTNTGELFF
TGTGCCAGCAGTGAATACCAGACGAACACCGGGGAGCTGTTTTTT
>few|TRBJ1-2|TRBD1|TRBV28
CASSLSPTGDYGYTF
TGTGCCAGCAGTTTATCCCCCACAGGGGACTATGGCTACACCTTC
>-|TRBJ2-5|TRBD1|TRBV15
CATSPRDRGDGQETQYF
TGTGCCACCAGCCCCCGGGACAGGGGGGACGGCCAAGAGACCCAGTACTTC
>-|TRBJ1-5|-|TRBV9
CASSVGTYQPQHF
TGTGCCAGCAGCGTGGGGACTTATCAGCCCCAGCATTTT
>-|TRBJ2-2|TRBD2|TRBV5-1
CARVKLETSGGAGTGELFF
TGCGCCAGAGTAAAGCTCGAGACTAGCGGGGGGGCGGGCACCGGGGAGCTGTTTTTT
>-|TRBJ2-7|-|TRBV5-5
CASIGTAVPGYEQYF
TGTGCCAGCATTGGGACGGCCGTACCCGGCTACGAGCAGTACTTC
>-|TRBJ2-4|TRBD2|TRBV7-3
CASSLSLGLADSGGAKNIQYF
TGTGCCAGCAGCTTAAGTTTGGGACTAGCGGACTCAGGGGGAGCCAAAAACATTCAGTACTTC
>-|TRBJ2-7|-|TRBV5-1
CASSLVGGEQYF
TGCGCCAGCAGCTTGGTTGGAGGCGAGCAGTACTTC
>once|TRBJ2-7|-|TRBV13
CASSSGTESLAQYF
TGTGCCAGCAGTTCCGGGACAGAATCACTAGCGCAGTACTTC
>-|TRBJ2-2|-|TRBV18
CASSQGRDSTGELFF
TGTGCCAGCTCACAGGGCAGGGATAGCACCGGGGAGCTGTTTTTT
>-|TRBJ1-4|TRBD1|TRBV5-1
CASSVGQGGNEKLFF
TGCGCCAGCAGCGTAGGACAGGGGGGGAATGAAAAACTGTTTTTT
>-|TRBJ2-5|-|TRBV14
CASSRLQETQYF
TGTGCCAGCAGCCGACTGCAAGAGACCCAGTACTTC